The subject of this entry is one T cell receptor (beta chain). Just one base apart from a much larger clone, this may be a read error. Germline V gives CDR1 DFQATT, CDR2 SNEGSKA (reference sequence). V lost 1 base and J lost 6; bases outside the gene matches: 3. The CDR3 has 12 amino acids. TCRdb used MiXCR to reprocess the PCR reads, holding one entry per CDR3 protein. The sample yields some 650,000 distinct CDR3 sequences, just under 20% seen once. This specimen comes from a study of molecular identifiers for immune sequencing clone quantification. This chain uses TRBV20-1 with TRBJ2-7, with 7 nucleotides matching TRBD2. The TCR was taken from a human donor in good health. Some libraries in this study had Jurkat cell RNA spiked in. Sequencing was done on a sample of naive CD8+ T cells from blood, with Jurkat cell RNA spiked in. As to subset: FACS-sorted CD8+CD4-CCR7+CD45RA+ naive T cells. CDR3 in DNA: TGCAGTGCTAGAGTGGGGGGGTTCGAGCAGTACTTC. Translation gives CSARVGGFEQYF.